Listed below are T cell receptor beta chains from one sample, sequenced in a study of immune evolution from preneoplasia to lung adenocarcinoma. Clones were read by immunoSEQ multiplex PCR, and TCRdb kept only the in-frame ones, dropping some. In the table there are several thousand clones, 75% of which are singletons. The specimen was FFPE lung adenocarcinoma in situ tissue. The receptor set was obtained from a person aged 60-79 years with lung adenocarcinoma. CDR3s include the opening cysteine and the closing phenylalanine or tryptophan. D genes are given only for firm matches. Not every row has a clone size; where given, it reads once, few, many or a size class.

>.|TRBJ2-1|TRBV11-2|TRBD2
CASSEGTSGYNEQFF
TGTGCCAGCAGCGAAGGGACTAGCGGCTACAATGAGCAGTTCTTC
>.|TRBJ2-3|TRBV9|TRBD1
CASSVSPGGLGDTQYF
TGTGCCAGCAGCGTAAGTCCAGGGGGCCTCGGAGATACGCAGTATTTT
>.|TRBJ1-5|TRBV5-6|.
CASSFGQVQPQHF
TGTGCCAGCAGCTTCGGTCAGGTTCAGCCCCAGCATTTT
>.|TRBJ1-1|TRBV6-5|TRBD1
CASSLQGATTEAFF
TGTGCCAGCAGTTTGCAGGGGGCTACTACTGAAGCTTTCTTT
>few|TRBJ2-2|TRBV5-5|.
CASSLIRDTGELFF
TGTGCCAGCAGCTTGATTCGGGACACCGGGGAGCTGTTTTTT
>few|TRBJ2-5|TRBV9|.
CASSLRGGVQETQYF
TGTGCCAGCAGCCTGAGGGGGGGGGTCCAAGAGACCCAGTACTTC
>.|TRBJ2-5|TRBV5-1|.
CASSATGASETQYF
TGCGCCAGCAGCGCTACCGGGGCCTCGGAGACCCAGTACTTC
>large|TRBJ1-4|TRBV9|.
CASSVGGESDEKLFF
TGTGCCAGCAGCGTAGGGGGGGAGAGCGACGAAAAACTGTTTTTT
>.|TRBJ1-2|TRBV7-2|.
CASGTGNEANYGYTF
TGTGCCAGCGGCACAGGGAATGAGGCTAACTATGGCTACACCTTC
>.|TRBJ1-5|TRBV25-1|.
CASSEAGSQPQHF
TGTGCCAGCAGTGAAGCCGGTTCACAGCCCCAGCATTTT
>.|TRBJ2-2|TRBV11-3|TRBD1
CASSLGQGLVAGELFF
TGTGCCAGCAGCCTGGGACAGGGGTTAGTGGCCGGGGAGCTGTTTTTT
>few|TRBJ1-4|TRBV9|.
CASSSRDGLNEKLFF
TGTGCCAGCAGCTCACGGGACGGTCTTAATGAAAAACTGTTTTTT
>.|TRBJ2-1|TRBV28|TRBD2
CASRASGGAYNEQFF
TGTGCCAGCAGGGCTAGCGGGGGGGCGTACAATGAGCAGTTCTTC
>.|TRBJ1-4|TRBV18|.
CASSPRSQEALLFF
TGTGCCAGCTCACCACGATCCCAGGAGGCTTTACTGTTTTTT
>.|TRBJ1-1|TRBV6-1|.
CASPGWDNTEAFF
TGTGCCAGCCCTGGTTGGGATAACACTGAAGCTTTCTTT
>.|TRBJ2-1|TRBV11-2|.
CASSLVRGAYNEQFF
TGTGCCAGCAGCTTAGTCAGGGGGGCCTACAATGAGCAGTTCTTC
>.|TRBJ2-7|TRBV7-2|.
CASSLMGGPLYEQYF
TGTGCCAGCAGCCTAATGGGGGGCCCTTTATACGAGCAGTACTTC
>few|TRBJ1-6|TRBV6-1|.
CATEGASSYNSPLHF
TGTGCCACCGAGGGTGCCTCCTCCTATAATTCACCCCTCCACTTT
>.|TRBJ2-7|TRBV6-5|.
CASSVDYSYEQYF
TGTGCCAGCAGCGTCGACTATTCCTACGAGCAGTACTTC
>.|TRBJ1-2|TRBV5-6|.
CASSLKGGIGYTF
TGTGCCAGCAGCTTAAAGGGAGGAATTGGCTACACCTTC
>.|TRBJ2-5|TRBV7-9|.
CASSLGAGLQETQYF
TGTGCCAGCAGCCTAGGGGCAGGACTCCAAGAGACCCAGTACTTC
>.|TRBJ1-1|TRBV5-4|TRBD1
CASSLWDRGREMTEAFF
TGTGCCAGCAGCTTGTGGGACAGGGGGCGCGAAATGACTGAAGCTTTCTTT
>.|TRBJ2-1|TRBV7-6|.
CASSLLTGSGNEQFF
TGTGCCAGCAGCTTACTGACAGGTTCGGGCAATGAGCAGTTCTTC
>.|TRBJ2-3|TRBV7-2|TRBD1
CASSLSRTGSTDTQYF
TGTGCCAGCAGCCTTAGTCGGACAGGTAGCACAGATACGCAGTATTTT
>few|TRBJ1-1|TRBV28|.
CASSSGQLNTEAFF
TGTGCCAGCAGTTCTGGACAGCTGAACACTGAAGCTTTCTTT
>.|TRBJ1-2|TRBV10-2|TRBD1
CASISGTDYGYTF
TGCGCCAGCATTTCCGGGACAGACTATGGCTACACCTTC
>.|TRBJ2-2|TRBV7-8|TRBD1
CASNLMNRGNTGELFF
TGTGCCAGCAACTTAATGAACAGGGGAAACACCGGGGAGCTGTTTTTT
>.|TRBJ1-1|TRBV19|.
CASKDRTQTGGEAFF
TGTGCCAGTAAGGATAGGACCCAAACTGGGGGTGAAGCTTTCTTT
>.|TRBJ2-7|TRBV7-8|.
CASSFYRDSFEQYF
TGTGCCAGCAGCTTTTACAGGGACTCGTTCGAGCAGTACTTC
>.|TRBJ1-2|TRBV28|.
CASTTANYGYTF
TGTGCCAGCACAACAGCTAACTATGGCTACACCTTC
>.|TRBJ1-1|TRBV7-8|TRBD1
CASSSTGGAEAFF
TGTGCCAGCAGCTCTACAGGGGGAGCTGAAGCTTTCTTT
>.|TRBJ2-3|TRBV5-1|TRBD1
CASSWDRSASTDTQYF
TGCGCCAGCAGCTGGGACAGGAGTGCTAGCACAGATACGCAGTATTTT
>once|TRBJ2-1|TRBV7-8|.
CATSRGGPNNEQFF
TGTGCCACCTCTAGAGGGGGGCCGAACAATGAGCAGTTCTTC
>.|TRBJ1-4|TRBV7-6|TRBD1
CASSLGQGSEKLFF
TGTGCCAGCAGCTTGGGACAGGGTAGTGAAAAACTGTTTTTT
>few|TRBJ1-6|TRBV4-1|.
CASSQPRGGNSPLHF
TGCGCCAGCAGCCAACCTAGGGGGGGGAATTCACCCCTCCACTTT
>once|TRBJ1-5|TRBV19|.
CASSIGDNNQPQHF
TGTGCCAGTAGTATCGGGGATAACAATCAGCCCCAGCATTTT
>.|TRBJ2-2|TRBV6-1|.
CASSDTAGAGELFF
TGTGCCAGCAGTGATACCGCGGGCGCCGGGGAGCTGTTTTTT
>.|TRBJ1-4|TRBV19|.
CASSISGITNEKLFF
TGTGCCAGTAGTATATCAGGGATAACTAATGAAAAACTGTTTTTT
>once|TRBJ2-7|TRBV18|.
CASSQGYEQYF
TGTGCCAGCTCACAGGGCTACGAGCAGTACTTC
>few|TRBJ2-1|TRBV5-1|TRBD2
CASSTSGGRNSYNEQFF
TGCGCCAGCAGCACTAGCGGGGGCCGTAACTCCTACAATGAGCAGTTCTTC
>.|TRBJ1-6|TRBV4-3|TRBD1
CASSQEQVAGGSYNSPLHF
TGCGCCAGCAGCCAAGAGCAGGTGGCAGGGGGCTCCTATAATTCACCCCTCCACTTT
>.|TRBJ2-7|TRBV5-1|TRBD2
CASRSTSGSSYEQYF
TGCGCCAGCAGATCCACTAGCGGCAGCTCCTACGAGCAGTACTTC
>large|TRBJ2-3|TRBV27|.
CASSLGRLTDTQYF
TGTGCCAGCAGTTTAGGCAGGCTTACAGATACGCAGTATTTT
>few|TRBJ2-7|TRBV7-6|.
CASSLAEDSEQYF
TGTGCCAGCAGCTTAGCAGAGGACAGTGAGCAGTACTTC
>.|TRBJ2-2|TRBV6-5|TRBD1
CASRPKTGTTGELFF
TGTGCCAGCAGACCGAAGACAGGGACCACCGGGGAGCTGTTTTTT
>few|TRBJ1-4|TRBV6-5|.
CASSVQGLLTEKLFF
TGTGCCAGCAGCGTACAGGGTTTGCTTACTGAAAAACTGTTTTTT
>few|TRBJ2-3|TRBV9|.
CASSVTTGTGVGDTQYF
TGTGCCAGCAGCGTTACAACCGGGACTGGGGTAGGAGATACGCAGTATTTT